The entry below describes one T cell receptor beta chain. Its antigen remains unknown. The ViraFEST assay expanded antigen-specific CD4+ T cells with viral peptide pools before sequencing. Subsequent to a culture period of approximately 11 days, CD4+ T cells were isolated. Two doses of BNT162b2 or mRNA-1273 vaccine were administered to participants. The culture medium for two million PBMC per well included around 9 IU/ml IL-2 and around 9.9 ug/ml peptides. The authors exchanged half the medium for IL-2 medium on days 3 and 7. V was cut by 6 bases and J by 3 bases, with 15 bases left in between. From germline, CDR1 is SGHDT and CDR2 YYEEEE. The CDR3 is 14 residues long. This record comes from a study of vaccination effects on CD4 cells after COVID-19. Measured with immunoSEQ multiplex PCR; TCRdb has only the in-frame clones, and not every one. Of more than 60,000 clones in the sample, around 70% were seen once.

Whole-study findings and limits: At late timepoints after vaccination, vaccine- and infection-induced clones shrank markedly. Vaccine-induced clones in healthy vaccinees cross-reacted with common cold coronaviruses in only 1 of 255 cases.

This TCR was recovered from a human donor who received a COVID-19 vaccine. The chain has TRBV5-6 and TRBJ1-2, with a possible D match to TRBD1 (6 bases). Sample: CD4+ T cells from PBMCs cultured with HCoV-229E spike peptides, taken after COVID-19 vaccination. The CDR3, as DNA: TGTGCCAGCACCCTCTTAGGGGGTGACTATGGCTACACCTTC. Its translation is CASTLLGGDYGYTF.